The TCR beta chain described here comes from a study of blood T cell repertoires in COVID-19 (dated by TCRdb to about 2020). Context from the whole study: The collaborator samples originated in the United States, Italy and Spain and spanned the acute and convalescent phases of COVID-19. The material from the prospective study consisted of cDNA or gDNA derived from T cells, B-cell-depleted T cells, or PBMCs. Deeply sampled blood TCRbeta repertoires from subjects exposed to, actively infected with, or recovered from COVID-19 were included in the dataset. A freely available public database, intended as a resource for researchers studying the immune response to SARS-CoV-2, is where the repertoires were released. The samples were drawn from two sources: the first 160 participants of the ongoing ImmuneRACE study, and 950 to 1,500 subjects contributed by 6 global collaborators. Nearly every sample came with metadata listing a de-identified subject ID, COVID-19 status, age in years and sex. Where available, HLA class I and class II types were obtained from metadata supplied by the sample provider rather than from assay-based typing.

Each collaborating institution followed its own protocols to collect whole blood in K2EDTA tubes. For TCRbeta analysis, collaborator samples were shipped as frozen whole blood, as isolated PBMCs, or as DNA extracted from either sample type. From the cysteine through the phenylalanine, the CDR3 covers 14 amino acids. Just the 42-base CDR3 DNA is kept, in frame starting at base 1. V loses 6 bases of germline sequence and J loses 3 bases, and the interval between the two ends is 13 bases. Taken from the germline V gene, the CDR1 and CDR2 loops are SNHLY and FYNNEI. What the work shows at the level of the full study, not this receptor alone: Clinical and demographic metadata were provided uncurated, with the amount varying by source and participant.

The immunoSEQ Assay, a bias-controlled multiplex PCR, was used to amplify TCRbeta CDR3 regions from genomic DNA. Turning to the authors' computational methods: Nucleated cell counts per sample were estimated from amplification of reference gene primers within the assay. Sequence reads were collapsed and filtered to measure the absolute abundance of every unique TCRbeta CDR3 rearrangement. For each sample, productive Simpson clonality was calculated by taking the square root of Simpson's diversity index across productive rearrangements. Sourced from immuneACCESS, this table was stored by TCRdb with only in-frame sequences that have V and J called. A share of the clones is absent; for the studies checked, an unresolved V gene accounts for under half, and the remainder has no known explanation. V and J calls and clone size are copied from that table; D and trimming were computed from the DNA. The table for this sample lists a few hundred thousand clones; 80% to 90% of them were counted only once. In total, the top ten clones hold more than 1% of the sample.

In regard to this clone: This clone's antigen is unknown. Within one base of it there is no much larger clone, and no base qualities were kept.

Material: peripheral blood. The chain joins TRBV2 to TRBJ2-3; the D gene is perhaps TRBD2, from 6 matching bases. The clonotype comes from a man aged 35-49 years with acute or convalescent COVID-19. The nucleotides read TGTGCCAGCAGCTATACCGGAGGGACAGATACGCAGTATTTT. Protein translation: CASSYTGGTDTQYF.